This passage covers 32 T cell receptor beta chains from one sample sequenced in a study of OX40 agonist ivuxolimab in advanced cancers. Using immunoSEQ multiplex PCR, the repertoire was profiled, and TCRdb retains in-frame clones only, with some absent. The repertoire holds approximately 22,000 clones, with approximately 86% as singletons. Sequenced here: CD4+ or CD8+ T cells sorted from blood, sampled in a trial of the OX40 agonist ivuxolimab. The receptor source for this set is an adult with an advanced solid tumor such as melanoma, head and neck, liver or kidney cancer.

This clone was counted once. CDR3 DNA: TGTGCCAGCAGCTTAGGGAATCAGCCCCAGCATTTT. This translates into CASSLGNQPQHF. This rearrangement joins TRBV11-3 to TRBJ1-5; D call uncertain. V lost 1 base, J lost 4 bases, and 2 bases lay in between. Germline loops: CDR1 SGHNT, CDR2 YENEEA. This CDR3 has 12 amino acids.

The V gene is TRBV5-1, the J gene TRBJ2-3; D is ambiguous. Germline CDR1 reads SGHRS; CDR2 reads YFSETQ. This CDR3 region has 14 residues. V lost 1 base, J lost 2 bases, and 8 bases lay in between. This chain's CDR3 is CASSLSENTDTQYF. The CDR3 DNA reads TGCGCCAGCAGCTTGAGCGAAAACACAGATACGCAGTATTTT.

V and J are TRBV11-2 and TRBJ2-1, with 7 bases aligning to TRBD2. CDR3 size: 16 residues. Germline CDR1 reads SGHAT; CDR2 reads FQNNGV. The J segment lost 4 bases and the V segment lost 4 bases, leaving 10 bases of the junction unmatched. CDR3 nucleotides: TGTGCCAGCAGCTACCAGTTCACTAGCGAATACAATGAGCAGTTCTTC. This sequence encodes CASSYQFTSEYNEQFF.

The chain joins TRBV7-2 to TRBJ2-3; the D is unclear. The V gene lost 5 bases and the J gene lost 5 bases, with 11 bases spanning the gap. Germline V gene sequence: CDR1 SGHTA, CDR2 FQGNSA. The CDR3 loop spans 13 amino acids. This chain's CDR3 is CASSPRGRDTQYF. The DNA of the CDR3 is TGTGCCAGCAGCCCCAGAGGACGAGATACGCAGTATTTT.

This chain links TRBV6-5 with TRBJ2-7; perhaps TRBD2 as D (6 bases). The V gene lost 5 bases and the J gene lost 3 bases, with 14 bases spanning the gap. Germline V gene data show CDR1 as MNHEY and CDR2 as SVGAGI. CDR3 size: 14 residues. The CDR3 region is CASSPVAGIYEQYF. CDR3 coding DNA: TGTGCCAGCAGTCCAGTGGCGGGGATCTACGAGCAGTACTTC.

The V call is TRBV7-2, the J call TRBJ2-7, with 12 bases identical to TRBD2. Germline CDR1 and CDR2: SGHTA and FQGNSA. The J segment lost 3 bases and the V segment lost 6 bases, leaving 18 bases of the junction unmatched. The CDR3 spans 19 residues. The CDR3 DNA sequence: TGTGCCAGCAGTAACCCTCGGGCTAGCGGGAGGGAGAGACGCTACGAGCAGTACTTC. It translates to CASSNPRASGRERRYEQYF.

The CDR3, as DNA: TGTGCCAGCAGCCCTCGGTTAGCGGAACAAGAGACCCAGTACTTC. This codes for CASSPRLAEQETQYF. The rearrangement joins TRBV5-4 to TRBJ2-5; possibly TRBD2 for D (6 bases). The CDR3 sequence is 15 residues long. The V gene lost 4 bases and the J gene lost 2 bases, with 15 bases spanning the gap. Germline V lookup: CDR1 SGHNT, CDR2 YYREEE (reference sequence).

The chain has TRBV27 and TRBJ1-5; TRBD1 matches at 7 bases. This CDR3 spans 15 amino acids. The junction had 12 bases not matched to a gene; V was cut back by 2 bases and J by 11 bases. CDR1 and CDR2 from the germline V gene are MNHEY and SMNVEV (reference sequence). The CDR3 here is CASSLRAGGGRTQHF. CDR3 nucleotide sequence: TGTGCCAGCAGTTTAAGGGCAGGGGGGGGTCGGACCCAGCATTTT.

The rearrangement links TRBV29-1 to TRBJ2-7; the D gene is possibly TRBD1 (5 bases). The CDR3 contains 12 residues. Germline CDR1 and CDR2: SQVTM and ANQGSEA. V dropped 0 bases and J dropped 4 bases, with 7 bases sitting between them. The CDR3 region is CSVEEAGYEQYF. The CDR3 nucleotides read TGCAGCGTTGAAGAGGCAGGGTACGAGCAGTACTTC.

The V gene is TRBV19, the J gene TRBJ2-1, with a possible D match to TRBD1 (5 bases). Trimming removed 2 bases from V and 3 bases from J, with 14 bases in between. This CDR3 is built from 16 residues. CDR1 and CDR2 from the germline V gene are LNHDA and SQIVND (reference sequence). The CDR3 is CASSILDTGNYNEQFF. The CDR3 nucleotides read TGTGCCAGTAGTATACTTGATACAGGCAACTACAATGAGCAGTTCTTC.

This clone showed up just once. The chain joins TRBV2 to TRBJ1-4; D uncertain. Trimming removed 1 base from V and 8 bases from J, with 14 bases in between. This CDR3 region has 15 residues. CDR1 is SNHLY, CDR2 FYNNEI, per germline. In DNA form, the CDR3 reads TGTGCCAGCAGTGAAGAAGGTGGTTATGGCGAAAAACTGTTTTTT. It specifies CASSEEGGYGEKLFF. The whole variable domain, remainder taken from reference TRBV2 and TRBJ1-4, is EPEVTQTPSHQVTQMGQEVILRCVPISNHLYFYWYRQILGQKVEFLVSFYNNEISEKSEIFDDQFSVERPDGSNFTLKIRSTKLEDSAMYFCASSEEGGYGEKLFFGSGTQLSVL.

The chain has TRBV5-1 and TRBJ1-3; D is undetermined. Germline V gives CDR1 SGHRS, CDR2 YFSETQ. The CDR3 has 15 amino acids. V shed 0 bases and J shed 0 bases, with 7 bases lying between them. CDR3: CASSLDGNSGNTIYF. The CDR3 bases are TGCGCCAGCAGCTTGGACGGAAACTCTGGAAACACCATATATTTT. The full variable domain, in which reference TRBV5-1 and TRBJ1-3 provide the parts outside the CDR3, is KAGVTQTPRYLIKTRGQQVTLSCSPISGHRSVSWYQQTPGQGLQFLFEYFSETQRNKGNFPGRFSGRQFSNSRSEMNVSTLELGDSALYLCASSLDGNSGNTIYFGEGSWLTVV.

The chain links TRBV14 to TRBJ1-2; the D is unclear. The germline V gene has CDR1 SGHDN and CDR2 FVKESK. The V end was cut by 1 base, the J end by 7 bases, with 10 bases between. The CDR3 has 13 residues. CDR3 nucleotide sequence: TGTGCCAGCAGCCAAGGGGCGATTCCTGGCTACACCTTC. Amino acids: CASSQGAIPGYTF.

This clone was observed a single time. V gene TRBV5-1 combines with J gene TRBJ1-1, with D uncertain. This CDR3 spans 13 amino acids. The V gene lost 4 bases and the J gene lost 2 bases, with 9 bases spanning the gap. Germline V CDR1 and CDR2: SGHRS, YFSETQ. The CDR3 loop is CASSAGSNTEAFF. Written as DNA, the CDR3 is TGCGCCAGCAGCGCCGGCAGCAACACTGAAGCTTTCTTT.

The chain's CDR3 is CASSLFREFSPLAGLDEQFF. In DNA form, the CDR3 reads TGCGCCAGCAGCTTGTTTAGGGAGTTTAGCCCACTAGCGGGGCTCGATGAGCAGTTCTTC. This sequence joins TRBV5-1 and TRBJ2-1; TRBD2 aligns across 10 bases. CDR1 is SGHRS, CDR2 YFSETQ, per germline. The CDR3 has 20 residues. Losses at the gene ends were 1 base for V and 8 bases for J; bases not matched to a gene: 21.

The chain links TRBV12-1 to TRBJ1-1; the D call in the table, TRBD1, was not verified against the DNA. TRBV12-1 is listed as a pseudogene. The CDR3 is made up of 15 amino acids. The CDR3 DNA follows: TGTGCCAGCAGCATCCGGACAGTGAGGAACACTGAAGCTTTCTTT. As protein: CASSIRTVRNTEAFF.

The chain uses TRBV7-9 and TRBJ1-1; TRBD1 aligns across 9 bases. The V gene end was trimmed by 4 bases and the J gene end by 6 bases; junction bases not matched to a gene: 12. Germline loops: CDR1 SEHNR, CDR2 FQNEAQ (reference sequence). The CDR3 is 16 residues long. The CDR3: CASSWPRTGESAEAFF. The DNA for the CDR3 is TGTGCCAGCAGCTGGCCGAGGACAGGGGAAAGTGCTGAAGCTTTCTTT.

J is TRBJ1-5 and V is TRBV19, with D unclear. V was pared by 1 base and J by 3 bases, with 10 bases between. Germline loops: CDR1 LNHDA, CDR2 SQIVND (reference sequence). There are 15 residues in the CDR3. In DNA, the CDR3 is TGTGCCAGTAGTATAGTTTGGCAGAACAATCAGCCCCAGCATTTT. Translation: CASSIVWQNNQPQHF.

This chain links TRBV5-8 with TRBJ2-3; 13 bases fit TRBD2. CDR1 and CDR2 (germline): SGHTS, YDEGEE. V was pared by 1 base and J by 1 base, with 6 bases of the junction left unmatched. This CDR3 comprises 18 residues. CDR3 protein: CASSLLLAGGPRTDTQYF. The DNA of the CDR3 is TGTGCCAGCAGCTTGTTACTAGCGGGGGGGCCACGCACAGATACGCAGTATTTT.

The chain is built from TRBV6-6 and TRBJ1-1, with 8 bases lining up with TRBD1. This CDR3 has 14 residues. After removal of 4 bases from V and 1 base from J, the junction contained 2 bases not matched to a gene. Germline V gene sequence: CDR1 MNHNY, CDR2 SVGAGI (reference sequence). The CDR3 DNA reads TGTGCCAGCAGTTTTGGACAGGGGAACACTGAAGCTTTCTTT. It is translated as CASSFGQGNTEAFF.

This clone has just one count. The chain carries TRBV6-5 and TRBJ2-7; no firm D call. The germline CDR1 and CDR2 sequences are MNHEY and SVGAGI. CDR3 size: 13 residues. Trimming shortened V by 2 bases and J by 7 bases, and 12 bases separated the two germline ends. This CDR3 is CASSYPALGEQYF. CDR3 nucleotide sequence: TGTGCCAGCAGTTACCCGGCCCTCGGGGAGCAGTACTTC.

The rearrangement uses TRBV7-9 and TRBJ1-6, with TRBD1 matching over 9 bases. In germline, CDR1 is SEHNR, CDR2 FQNEAQ (reference sequence). V dropped 2 bases and J dropped 8; count of bases not matched to a gene: 4. The CDR3 spans 15 residues. This chain's CDR3 is CASSLWGQGDSPLHF. The CDR3 DNA sequence: TGTGCCAGCAGCTTATGGGGACAGGGCGATTCACCCCTCCACTTT.

This clone showed up just once. V usage is TRBV19 and J usage is TRBJ2-5; D is possibly TRBD2 (5 bases). Per germline, CDR1 LNHDA and CDR2 SQIVND (reference sequence). The CDR3 has 15 residues. Trimming stripped 4 bases from V and 1 base from J, with 13 bases between. Here the CDR3 reads CASSTVQAGQETQYF. Here the CDR3 DNA reads TGTGCCAGTAGTACGGTCCAGGCGGGCCAAGAGACCCAGTACTTC. The whole variable domain, remainder taken from reference TRBV19 and TRBJ2-5, is DGGITQSPKYLFRKEGQNVTLSCEQNLNHDAMYWYRQDPGQGLRLIYYSQIVNDFQKGDIAEGYSVSREKKESFPLTVTSAQKNPTAFYLCASSTVQAGQETQYFGPGTRLLVL.

This sequence joins TRBV5-1 and TRBJ2-3; 10 bases match TRBD1. Germline values: CDR1 SGHRS, CDR2 YFSETQ. Trimming removed 3 bases from V and 4 bases from J; junction bases left unmatched: 5. The CDR3 contains 15 residues. The CDR3 bases are TGCGCCAGCAGCTATCGGACAGGGGGGGCAGATACGCAGTATTTT. Encoded protein: CASSYRTGGADTQYF. The complete variable domain, with remaining parts taken from reference TRBV5-1 and TRBJ2-3, reads KAGVTQTPRYLIKTRGQQVTLSCSPISGHRSVSWYQQTPGQGLQFLFEYFSETQRNKGNFPGRFSGRQFSNSRSEMNVSTLELGDSALYLCASSYRTGGADTQYFGPGTRLTVL.

Here the CDR3 reads CASSSGTGLYGYTF. As DNA, the CDR3 is TGTGCCAGTAGTTCCGGGACAGGGCTCTATGGCTACACCTTC. The chain has TRBV19 and TRBJ1-2; 9 bases match TRBD1. The CDR3 is 14 amino acids. The V gene's germline CDR1 is LNHDA and CDR2 SQIVND (reference sequence). The ends lost 5 bases at V and 4 bases at J; junction bases unmatched: 5.

This clone was detected a few times. V and J are TRBV15 and TRBJ2-7; D gene uncertain. CDR3 length equals 13 residues. V lost 0 bases and J lost 4, with 7 bases in between. Germline V gene sequence: CDR1 LNHNV, CDR2 YYDKDF (reference sequence). The DNA for the CDR3 is TGTGCCACCAGCAGAGATTGGCTGTACGAGCAGTACTTC. Protein product: CATSRDWLYEQYF. Variable domain in full (rest from reference TRBV15 and TRBJ2-7): DAMVIQNPRYQVTQFGKPVTLSCSQTLNHNVMYWYQQKSSQAPKLLFHYYDKDFNNEADTPDNFQSRRPNTSFCFLDIRSPGLGDTAMYLCATSRDWLYEQYFGPGTRLTVT.

The V gene is TRBV27, the J gene TRBJ1-2; TRBD1 is a possible D gene (5 bases). The CDR3 loop spans 15 amino acids. V was trimmed by 4 bases and J by 7 bases, leaving 19 bases between them. The germline CDR1 and CDR2 sequences are MNHEY and SMNVEV (reference sequence). CDR3 protein: CASSSRRGVPSGYTF. CDR3 coding DNA: TGTGCCAGCAGTTCGCGTCGGGGGGTCCCTAGTGGCTACACCTTC.

By share, this clone ranks as medium-sized. The V and J genes are TRBV2 and TRBJ1-6, with TRBD1 as a possible D gene (5 bases). The CDR3 is 15 amino acids. V lost 7 bases and J lost 3, with 13 bases in between. Germline V gene sequence: CDR1 SNHLY, CDR2 FYNNEI. CDR3 region: CASTEGRGYNSPLHF. CDR3 DNA: TGTGCCAGCACCGAAGGGAGGGGCTATAATTCACCCCTCCACTTT.

The V call is TRBV9, the J call TRBJ1-4, with a possible D match to TRBD1 (5 bases). CDR3 length: 13 residues. Germline values: CDR1 SGDLS, CDR2 YYNGEE. Trimming took 3 bases from V and 7 from J, leaving 10 bases between them. The CDR3 DNA reads as TGTGCCAGCAGCGCAGACAGCGGTGAAAAACTGTTTTTT. Protein: CASSADSGEKLFF.

The gene calls are TRBV27 and TRBJ2-3, with TRBD2 matching over 12 bases. The CDR3 has 15 residues. V lost 5 bases, J lost 4 bases, and 4 bases stayed unmatched. Germline loops: CDR1 MNHEY, CDR2 SMNVEV (reference sequence). The CDR3 DNA reads as TGTGCCAGCAGTCCCCTAGCGGGGGGGTCAGATACGCAGTATTTT. This codes for CASSPLAGGSDTQYF.

This chain connects TRBV7-2 to TRBJ2-1; 8 bases align to TRBD2. CDR1 and CDR2 from the germline V gene are SGHTA and FQGNSA. The length of the CDR3 is 16 residues. Trimming cost V 0 bases and J 5 bases; bases outside gene matches: 6. CDR3 in DNA: TGTGCCAGCAGCTTAGCTAGCGGGGCAAACAACAATGAGCAGTTCTTC. Translated, it gives CASSLASGANNNEQFF.

The chain links TRBV5-5 to TRBJ1-5, with D possibly being TRBD1 (5 bases). The CDR3 is made up of 16 amino acids. Germline-derived CDR1 and CDR2 are SGHKS and YYEKEE (reference sequence). Trimming removed 0 bases from V and 2 bases from J, with 12 bases in between. The CDR3: CASSLDLGGGNQPQHF. For the CDR3, the DNA is TGTGCCAGCAGCTTGGATCTGGGGGGAGGCAATCAGCCCCAGCATTTT. Full variable domain (outside the CDR3, taken from reference TRBV5-5 and TRBJ1-5): DAGVTQSPTHLIKTRGQQVTLRCSPISGHKSVSWYQQVLGQGPQFIFQYYEKEERGRGNFPDRFSARQFPNYSSELNVNALLLGDSALYLCASSLDLGGGNQPQHFGDGTRLSIL.